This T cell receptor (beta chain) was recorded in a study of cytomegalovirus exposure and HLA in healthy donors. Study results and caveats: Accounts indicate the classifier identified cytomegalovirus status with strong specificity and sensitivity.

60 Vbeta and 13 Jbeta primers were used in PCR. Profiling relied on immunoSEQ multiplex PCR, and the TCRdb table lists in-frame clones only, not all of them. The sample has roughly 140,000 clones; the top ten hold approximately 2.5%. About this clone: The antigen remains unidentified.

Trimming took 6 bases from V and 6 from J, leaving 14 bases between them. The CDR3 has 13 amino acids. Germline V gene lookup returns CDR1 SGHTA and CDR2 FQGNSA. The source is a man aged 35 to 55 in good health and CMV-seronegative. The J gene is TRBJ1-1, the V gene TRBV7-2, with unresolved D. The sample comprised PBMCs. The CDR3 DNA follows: TGTGCCAGCAGTCTAGCAGGAGAACCTGAAGCTTTCTTT. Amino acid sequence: CASSLAGEPEAFF.